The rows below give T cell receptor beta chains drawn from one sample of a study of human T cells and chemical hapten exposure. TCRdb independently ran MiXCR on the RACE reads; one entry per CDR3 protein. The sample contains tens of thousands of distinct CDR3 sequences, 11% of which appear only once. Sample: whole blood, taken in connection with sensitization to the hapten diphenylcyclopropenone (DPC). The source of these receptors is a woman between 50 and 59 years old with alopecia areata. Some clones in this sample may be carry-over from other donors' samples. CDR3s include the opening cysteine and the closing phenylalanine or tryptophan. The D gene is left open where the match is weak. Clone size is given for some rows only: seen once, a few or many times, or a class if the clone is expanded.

TGCGCCAGCAGCCAAGACCAGGTTCTGGGTCAGCCCCAGCATTTT CASSQDQVLGQPQHF NA TRBJ1-5 TRBV4-3 15 NA
TGTGCCAGCAGCTTTGAGCACGGCCGGGAGCTGTTTTTT CASSFEHGRELFF NA TRBJ2-2 TRBV6-5 13 few
TGCAGCACTCGGGGGAGCGGGAGAGTGCATGAGCAGTTCTTC CSTRGSGRVHEQFF TRBD2 TRBJ2-1 TRBV29-1 14 few
TGCAGCGTTGTTGTCAGCCAAAATCAGCCCCAGCATTTT CSVVVSQNQPQHF NA TRBJ1-5 TRBV29-1 13 NA
TGTGCTAGTGGACCGGGAGCACAAGAGACCCAGTACTTC CASGPGAQETQYF NA TRBJ2-5 TRBV12-5 13 NA
TGTGCCAGCAGCCTTGAGGGCACCATGGGCGGGGGCGAGCAGTACTTC CASSLEGTMGGGEQYF TRBD2 TRBJ2-7 TRBV4-2 16 NA
TGTGCCAGCAGCTTAGCGATGGCAGACTCTGGAAACACCATATATTTT CASSLAMADSGNTIYF NA TRBJ1-3 TRBV7-2 16 many
TGTGCCAGCTCACCCACGACTTGGGATACGCAGTATTTT CASSPTTWDTQYF NA TRBJ2-3 TRBV18 13 NA
TGTGCCAGCAGCCAAAATCCGGGCAATGAGCAGTTCTTC CASSQNPGNEQFF NA TRBJ2-1 TRBV14 13 NA
TGTGCCAGCAAGCAGGAAGGAATGAACACTGAAGCTTTCTTT CASKQEGMNTEAFF NA TRBJ1-1 TRBV2 14 few
TGTGCCAGAGAACTAGCGGTTTTCACAGATACGCAGTATTTT CARELAVFTDTQYF TRBD2 TRBJ2-3 TRBV2 14 NA
TGCGCCAGCAGCCAAAAGGCAATGAACGAAGCTGCCACTGGTTATGGCTACACCTTC CASSQKAMNEAATGYGYTF NA TRBJ1-2 TRBV4-3 19 many
TGTGCCAGCAGTTTTCGCCGCAGGGCGGACACTGAAGCTTTCTTT CASSFRRRADTEAFF NA TRBJ1-1 TRBV12-3/TRBV12-4 15 few
TGTGCCATCAGAAACCCGGGACAGGCCAGGGATACGCAGTATTTT CAIRNPGQARDTQYF TRBD1 TRBJ2-3 TRBV10-3 15 many
TGCGCCAGCAGCTTTCGGGGGGACAGGGCAGATACGCAGTATTTT CASSFRGDRADTQYF TRBD1 TRBJ2-3 TRBV5-1 15 few
TGTGCCAGCAGTTTGGCGGGAGGGTACTACGAGCAGTACTTC CASSLAGGYYEQYF TRBD2 TRBJ2-7 TRBV12-3/TRBV12-4 14 NA
TGTGCCAGCTCACCCCAAGTACAGGGCGGGGAGACGTCCCAGCATTTT CASSPQVQGGETSQHF NA TRBJ1-5 TRBV18 16 NA
TGTGCCAGCAGCCAAGTTGCTAACTATGGCTACACCTTC CASSQVANYGYTF NA TRBJ1-2 TRBV3-1 13 NA
TGTGCCAGCTCACCAAGTTACACTAGGAGCAATCAGCCCCAGCATTTT CASSPSYTRSNQPQHF NA TRBJ1-5 TRBV18 16 few
TGTGCAAGTCGCCTTGAGGGCAAACGGTCCCGCTTCTCCCCCGACTATGGCTACACCTTC CASRLEGKRSRFSPDYGYTF NA TRBJ1-2 TRBV12-2 20 many
TGTGCCAGCAGTTACGACGGAGACTACGAGCAGTACTTC CASSYDGDYEQYF NA TRBJ2-7 TRBV6-2/TRBV6-3 13 few
TGTGCCAGCGTACTAGTTTTGGGGCAGGGAAAAACCGGGGAGCTGTTTTTT CASVLVLGQGKTGELFF NA TRBJ2-2 TRBV7-2 17 many
TGTGCCAGTGATACGGGACCGCTTCAAGAGACCCAGTACTTC CASDTGPLQETQYF NA TRBJ2-5 TRBV7-9 14 few
TGTGCCAGCAGCTTAGGGGTTTGGGTTGAAGCTTTCTTT CASSLGVWVEAFF NA TRBJ1-1 TRBV7-2 13 NA
TGTGCCAGCAGTTCTCGGGGAATAGAGACCCAGTACTTC CASSSRGIETQYF NA TRBJ2-5 TRBV28 13 NA
TGTGCAAGTCGCCTCACCGAGTTCCCCACAGATGAGCAGTTCTTC CASRLTEFPTDEQFF NA TRBJ2-1 TRBV12-2 15 many
TGTGCCAGCAGTTTTGAAGGACAGATGAACACTGAAGCTTTCTTT CASSFEGQMNTEAFF NA TRBJ1-1 TRBV28 15 NA
TGTGCCAGCAGCCAAGACCTCGCAAAACTGTTTTTT CASSQDLAKLFF NA TRBJ1-4 TRBV3-1 12 NA
TGTGCCAGCAGCCCCAGACAGGGAGGTTCTGGGGCCAACGTCCTGACTTTC CASSPRQGGSGANVLTF NA TRBJ2-6 TRBV7-2 17 many
TGTGCTAGCGGCGAAGCTGGGACAGGGGTGAAGACCCAGTACTTC CASGEAGTGVKTQYF TRBD1 TRBJ2-5 TRBV7-7 15 few
TGTGCCAGCAGCTTAAGGGCGAGTAGCAATCAGCCCCAGCATTTT CASSLRASSNQPQHF NA TRBJ1-5 TRBV7-2 15 few
TGTGCAAGTCGCCCCTGGACAGGGGGCCTGGAGAACATTCAGTACTTC CASRPWTGGLENIQYF NA TRBJ2-4 TRBV12-2 16 NA
TGCAGCGTTTTTACAGTGAACACTGAAGCTTTCTTT CSVFTVNTEAFF NA TRBJ1-1 TRBV29-1 12 few
TGCAGTGCTAGAGCCTGGGGGGGAAACACTGAAGCTTTCTTT CSARAWGGNTEAFF NA TRBJ1-1 TRBV20-1 14 few
TGTGCCAGCTCACCGACCAACGGAGATACGCAGTATTTT CASSPTNGDTQYF NA TRBJ2-3 TRBV18 13 NA
TGCGCCAGCAGATTCGGACAGGGGGCTACGAACTATGGCTACACCTTC CASRFGQGATNYGYTF TRBD1 TRBJ1-2 TRBV4-1 16 many
TGCAGCGTCCATAACAGGGCCCGGGGAACTGAAGCTTTCTTT CSVHNRARGTEAFF NA TRBJ1-1 TRBV29-1 14 few
TGTGCCAGCAGTCAGCCGGGACAGGGGGCAGAAACTGAAGCTTTCTTT CASSQPGQGAETEAFF TRBD1 TRBJ1-1 TRBV6-2/TRBV6-3 16 many
TGTGCCAGCAGTTGGGGCCGTCTCCCCCTCACTGAGCAGTTCTTC CASSWGRLPLTEQFF NA TRBJ2-1 TRBV6-2/TRBV6-3 15 few
TGTGCCACGTCAGGGTGGTACGAGCAGTACTTC CATSGWYEQYF NA TRBJ2-7 TRBV28 11 few
TGTGCCAGCAGCCAAACCAATGAGCAGTTCTTC CASSQTNEQFF NA TRBJ2-1 TRBV4-2 11 few
TGTGCCAGCAGACCCAGGACTAGCGGACCTATCTACGAGCAGTACTTC CASRPRTSGPIYEQYF TRBD2 TRBJ2-7 TRBV7-9 16 few
TGTGCCAGCAGCGCCCTACAGGTTACCGGGGAGACCCAGTACTTC CASSALQVTGETQYF NA TRBJ2-5 TRBV28 15 NA
TGTGCCAGCAGCTTTTCCTCCTCCGGCCAAAAACTGTTTTTT CASSFSSSGQKLFF NA TRBJ1-4 TRBV11-2 14 many
TGTGCCAGCAGCCCTACCAGGGGGGATATCACAGATACGCAGTATTTT CASSPTRGDITDTQYF NA TRBJ2-3 TRBV13 16 NA
TGTGCCAGCTACCGGGGCCCGAACACCGGGGAGCTGTTTTTT CASYRGPNTGELFF NA TRBJ2-2 TRBV6-5 14 NA
TGCGCCAGCAGCAATGGAGTACTAGCAGGACCCGGCGAGCAGTACTTC CASSNGVLAGPGEQYF NA TRBJ2-7 TRBV5-1 16 few
TGTGCCAGCAGTTTCTCAGGGGAGGCGAACACTGAAGCTTTCTTT CASSFSGEANTEAFF NA TRBJ1-1 TRBV28 15 once
TGCGCCAGCAGCTCAACCAGGGGCAACACTGAAGCTTTCTTT CASSSTRGNTEAFF NA TRBJ1-1 TRBV5-1 14 many
TGTGCCAGCAGCCCATGGACCGTGAACAATGAGCAGTTCTTC CASSPWTVNNEQFF NA TRBJ2-1 TRBV5-5 14 many